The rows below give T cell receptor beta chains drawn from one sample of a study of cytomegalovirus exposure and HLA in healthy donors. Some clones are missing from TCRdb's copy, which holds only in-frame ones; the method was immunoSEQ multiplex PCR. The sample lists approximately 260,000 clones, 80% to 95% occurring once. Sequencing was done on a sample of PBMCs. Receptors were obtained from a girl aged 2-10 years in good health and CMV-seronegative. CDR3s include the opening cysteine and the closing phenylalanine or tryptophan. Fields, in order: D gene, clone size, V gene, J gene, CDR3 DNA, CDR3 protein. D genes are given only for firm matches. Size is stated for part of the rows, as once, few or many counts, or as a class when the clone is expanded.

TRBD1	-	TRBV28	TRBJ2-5	TGTGCCAGCAGTTTCCGGGACAGGGGGTTGGAGACCCAGTACTTC	CASSFRDRGLETQYF
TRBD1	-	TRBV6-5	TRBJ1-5	TGTGCCAGCAGTACGGGACAGGGGCCCAATCAGCCCCAGCATTTT	CASSTGQGPNQPQHF
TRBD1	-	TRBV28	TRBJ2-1	TGTGCCAGCAGTCAACTACAGGGGGCGAGGAATGAGCAGTTCTTC	CASSQLQGARNEQFF
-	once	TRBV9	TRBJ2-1	TGTGCCAGCAGCCCATCCAACTCACCCTACAATGAGCAGTTCTTC	CASSPSNSPYNEQFF
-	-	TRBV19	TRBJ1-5	TGTGCCAGTAGTATCGGGAATCAGCCCCAGCATTTT	CASSIGNQPQHF
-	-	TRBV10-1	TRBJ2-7	TGCGCCAGCAGTGAGGACCCAGGTTCCTACGAGCAGTACTTC	CASSEDPGSYEQYF
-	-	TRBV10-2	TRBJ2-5	TGCGCCAGCGGATCGGGGACTCGGATGCAAGAGACCCAGTACTTC	CASGSGTRMQETQYF
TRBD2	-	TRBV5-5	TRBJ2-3	TGTGCCAGCCCTGGGGGACTAGCGGGAGGGCCGCCAGATACGCAGTATTTT	CASPGGLAGGPPDTQYF
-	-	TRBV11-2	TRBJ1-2	TGTGCCAGCAGCACGACAGGATATGGCTACACCTTC	CASSTTGYGYTF
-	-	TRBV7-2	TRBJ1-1	TGTGCCAGCAGCTTGTTTGGGGCCCGGAAGAACACTGAAGCTTTCTTT	CASSLFGARKNTEAFF
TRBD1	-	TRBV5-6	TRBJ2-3	TGTGCCAGCAGCCTAGGGGACAGTGGAGATACGCAGTATTTT	CASSLGDSGDTQYF
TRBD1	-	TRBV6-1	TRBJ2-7	TGTGCCAGCAGTCCGGGACAGGGCTTTGGATACGAGCAGTACTTC	CASSPGQGFGYEQYF
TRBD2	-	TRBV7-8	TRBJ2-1	TGTGCCAGCAGCTTCAGCCCTCTAGCGGGGGTAAGTGAGCAGTTCTTC	CASSFSPLAGVSEQFF
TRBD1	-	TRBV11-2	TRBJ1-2	TGTGCCAGCAGCTTAGTAGTATCACTTACAGGGGAAGGCGATGGCTACACCTTC	CASSLVVSLTGEGDGYTF
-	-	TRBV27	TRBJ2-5	TGTGCCAGCAGCGTGGGGGGTAGGGAGACCCAGTACTTC	CASSVGGRETQYF
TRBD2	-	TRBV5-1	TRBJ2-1	TGCGCCAGCAGCTTGGCCGGGGGGTCACTTGGTGAGCAGTTCTTC	CASSLAGGSLGEQFF
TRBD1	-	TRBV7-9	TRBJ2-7	TGTTCCAGCAGCTTCCCCCAGGGGGCCTCCTACGAGCAGTACTTC	CSSSFPQGASYEQYF
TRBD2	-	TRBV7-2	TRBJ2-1	TGTGCCAGCAGCTTATCGCGGCTAGCGGGAGGTGTATTATACAATGAGCAGTTCTTC	CASSLSRLAGGVLYNEQFF
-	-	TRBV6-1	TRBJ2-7	TGTGCCAGCAGTGAACCGTATGACAGAGCCTACGAGCAGTACTTC	CASSEPYDRAYEQYF
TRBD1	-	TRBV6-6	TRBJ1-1	TGTGCCAGCAGCCGAGGACAGGTCCCTGAAGCTTTCTTT	CASSRGQVPEAFF
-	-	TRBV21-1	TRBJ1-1	TGTGCCAGCAGCAAAGCGCGGGGCAAGAAGGACACTGAAGCTTTCTTT	CASSKARGKKDTEAFF
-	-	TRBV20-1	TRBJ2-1	TGCAGTGCTGCCCGACTCAATGAGCAGTTCTTC	CSAARLNEQFF
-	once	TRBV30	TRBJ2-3	TGTGCCTGGGCCCCCCTTACTAGCACAGATACGCAGTATTTT	CAWAPLTSTDTQYF